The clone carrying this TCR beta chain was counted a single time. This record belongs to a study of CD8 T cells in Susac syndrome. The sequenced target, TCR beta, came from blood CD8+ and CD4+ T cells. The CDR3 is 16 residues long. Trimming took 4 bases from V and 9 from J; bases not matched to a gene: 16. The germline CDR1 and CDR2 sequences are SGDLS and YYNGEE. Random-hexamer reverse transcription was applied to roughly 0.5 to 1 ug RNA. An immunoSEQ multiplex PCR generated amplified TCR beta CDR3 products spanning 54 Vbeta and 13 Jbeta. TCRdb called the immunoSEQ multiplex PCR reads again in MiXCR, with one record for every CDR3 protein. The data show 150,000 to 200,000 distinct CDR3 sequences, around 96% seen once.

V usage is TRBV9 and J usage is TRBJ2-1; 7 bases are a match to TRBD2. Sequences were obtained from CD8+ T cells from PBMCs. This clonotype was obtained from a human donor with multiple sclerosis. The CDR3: CASSQWGGLHEGEQFF. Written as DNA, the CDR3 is TGTGCCAGCAGCCAGTGGGGGGGACTACATGAGGGTGAGCAGTTCTTC.